Sequencing of this T cell receptor (beta chain) was carried out in a study of response to subunit inactivated influenza vaccine. Trimming removed 0 bases at V and 0 bases at J, with 7 bases between. The germline CDR1 and CDR2 sequences are LGHNA and YSLEER. The CDR3 loop spans 15 amino acids. TCRdb reanalysed the RT-PCR reads using MiXCR and keeps one entry per CDR3 protein. The sample has 860,000 or so distinct CDR3 sequences, around 20% seen once; the top ten hold roughly a tenth. This clonotype was detected ten times or more. The sample was PBMCs from blood, taken 5 to 6 days after vaccination. The receptor was isolated from a middle-aged man who received an inactivated influenza vaccine. The V gene is TRBV4-3, the J gene TRBJ2-3; D is unresolved. The CDR3 spells CASSQDSGSTDTQYF. As DNA, the CDR3 is TGCGCCAGCAGCCAAGATTCCGGGAGCACAGATACGCAGTATTTT.